These T cell receptor beta chains were read from a single sample in a study of OX40 agonist ivuxolimab in advanced cancers. Profiling relied on immunoSEQ multiplex PCR, and the TCRdb table lists in-frame clones only, not all of them. The sample comprises about 84,000 clones, 75% to 90% of which are singletons, and roughly 2.7% rests with the top ten. The source material was CD4+ or CD8+ T cells sorted from blood, sampled in a trial of the OX40 agonist ivuxolimab. The origin of the receptors is an adult with an advanced solid tumor such as melanoma, head and neck, liver or kidney cancer. CDR3s leave out the opening cysteine and the closing phenylalanine or tryptophan.

J | V | CDR3
TRBJ2-5 | TRBV28 | ASSLDLQETQY
TRBJ1-1 | TRBV19 | ASSSTRTGATEAF
TRBJ2-6 | TRBV2 | ASSGAPGANVLT
TRBJ1-1 | TRBV18 | ASSPGLLRDTEAF
TRBJ1-3 | TRBV7-2 | ASSEDSSGNTIY
TRBJ1-1 | TRBV7-2 | ASSLTVNTEAF
TRBJ2-3 | TRBV13 | ASSLGSGRYTDTQY
TRBJ1-5 | TRBV6-5 | ASSQGVYQPQH
TRBJ1-2 | TRBV28 | ASSLTSPSYGYT
TRBJ1-1 | TRBV5-4 | ASSSRDMNTEAF
TRBJ2-2 | TRBV11-3 | ASSPEGRGELF
TRBJ2-4 | TRBV18 | ASSPDQRHIQY
TRBJ2-1 | TRBV7-3 | ASSITNTPYNEQF
TRBJ2-1 | TRBV6-5 | ASSWGRGTF
TRBJ2-6 | TRBV21-1 | ASSPVSVTGANVLT
TRBJ2-3 | TRBV7-3 | ASSFAAWGDTQY
TRBJ1-5 | TRBV18 | ASSPPNSNQPQH
TRBJ1-2 | TRBV12-5 | ASGFPLSNYGYT
TRBJ2-1 | TRBV2 | ASSLTGDNEQF
TRBJ2-3 | TRBV10-3 | AISGGSTDTQY
TRBJ1-6 | TRBV7-6 | ASSSSDRSNSPLH
TRBJ2-3 | TRBV29-1 | STASGTDTQY
TRBJ1-5 | TRBV12-5 | ASGLALSPGPQH
TRBJ2-7 | TRBV30 | AWSVLRLAGSSYEQY
TRBJ2-2 | TRBV7-2 | ASSLARENTGELF
TRBJ1-3 | TRBV18 | ASSPGESRNTIY
TRBJ2-6 | TRBV7-2 | ASSPGTGSSGANVLT
TRBJ2-7 | TRBV7-3 | ASSLETRGRDEQY
TRBJ2-4 | TRBV28 | ASRTSAKNIQY
TRBJ2-7 | TRBV10-3 | AITGQGADEQY
TRBJ2-3 | TRBV7-2 | ASSLYLGLAGGNGDTQY
TRBJ2-7 | TRBV15 | ATSSGTVLEQY
TRBJ1-5 | TRBV7-2 | ASSEQGSYQPQH
TRBJ1-2 | TRBV4-3 | ASSRAGTGEGYT
TRBJ2-3 | TRBV15 | ATSRIARDTDTQY
TRBJ1-1 | TRBV28 | ASKYRGMDPNTEAF
TRBJ2-4 | TRBV18 | ASSPGLAKNIQY
TRBJ2-5 | TRBV5-4 | ASRHKPGQGGETQY
TRBJ2-1 | TRBV7-3 | ASSSRTSGVNEQF
TRBJ1-4 | TRBV18 | ASSVGQGVEEKLF
TRBJ2-7 | TRBV11-2 | ASSLAPGTATYEQY
TRBJ2-1 | TRBV6-5 | ASSPGASGNEQF
TRBJ1-2 | TRBV4-1 | ASSQGTEKLSSYGYT
TRBJ1-1 | TRBV2 | ASSEVPSSLNTEAF
TRBJ1-1 | TRBV28 | ASSPGLFTEAF
TRBJ1-4 | TRBV6-4 | ASSEDEKLF
TRBJ2-3 | TRBV7-2 | ASSPGLASDTQY
TRBJ2-3 | TRBV7-9 | ASSVIATDTQY
TRBJ1-1 | TRBV6-1 | ASTREMNTEAF
TRBJ2-5 | TRBV6-5 | ASSPQRGQETQY
TRBJ1-4 | TRBV7-3 | ASSLYPGDEKLF
TRBJ2-3 | TRBV14 | ASRGLARDTQY
TRBJ2-3 | TRBV28 | ASSFPGTDTQY